The 17 T cell receptor beta chains below all came from one sample that was sequenced in a study of blood T cell repertoires in COVID-19. Assay used: immunoSEQ multiplex PCR; TCRdb lists only in-frame clones, some missing. The sample has some 140,000 clones, over 75% seen once. Source material: peripheral blood. Source of these receptors: a man in his sixties with COVID-19, enrolled during active disease.

The chain's CDR3 is CASSLFQGYNEQFF. The CDR3, as DNA: TGTGCCAGCAGCTTGTTTCAGGGGTACAATGAGCAGTTCTTC. The chain carries TRBV5-8 and TRBJ2-1, with D perhaps TRBD1 (6 bases). CDR3 length: 14 residues. With 1 base removed from V and 4 bases from J, the gap between germline ends came to 9 bases. The germline CDR1 and CDR2 sequences are SGHTS and YDEGEE.

This clone was seen more than once but under ten times. This chain joins TRBV3-1 (or the pseudogene TRBV3-2) and TRBJ2-7; 10 bases are a match to TRBD1. Germline V gene sequence: CDR1 LGHDT, CDR2 YNNKEL (reference sequence). The CDR3 is 17 amino acids. Germline trimming cut 4 bases from V and 7 bases from J; bases unmatched to any gene: 16. The CDR3 region is CASSPHPTGGSSGEQYF. The CDR3 region has the DNA TGTGCCAGCAGCCCACACCCGACAGGGGGCTCATCAGGGGAGCAGTACTTC.

The V call is TRBV30, the J call TRBJ1-3; 9 nucleotides align to TRBD1. CDR1 GTSNPN and CDR2 SVGIG come from the germline V gene (reference sequence). Losses at the gene ends were 6 bases for V and 2 bases for J; bases not matched to a gene: 2. This CDR3 is built from 13 residues. The CDR3 DNA sequence: TGTGCCTGCCGGACAGGGGCTGGAAACACCATATATTTT. Translating gives CACRTGAGNTIYF.

Note on this clone: No conserved phenylalanine or tryptophan is present at the end of the CDR3, so a read error is the likely explanation. The DNA is omitted, as the CDR3 cannot be located on it reliably, and the CDR3 follows TCRdb's listing. This chain uses TRBV28 with TRBJ1-4; the DNA was not used to check the table's D call, TRBD1. Including both end residues, the CDR3 is 11 amino acids long. Germline V gene data show CDR1 as MDHEN and CDR2 as SYDVKM. The CDR3 spells CASSKGQGFFV.

This sequence joins TRBV5-6 and TRBJ1-1; TRBD1 matches 9 bases. This CDR3 has 15 residues. CDR1 is SGHDT, CDR2 YYEEEE, per germline. Trimming took 0 bases from V and 1 from J; bases not matched to a gene: 1. CDR3 sequence reads: CASSLGDRENTEAFF. The CDR3 nucleotides are TGTGCCAGCAGCTTGGGGGACAGGGAGAACACTGAAGCTTTCTTT.

The chain uses TRBV7-2 and TRBJ1-2; D may be TRBD1 (5 bases). CDR1 is SGHTA and CDR2 is FQGNSA in the germline V gene. The length of the CDR3 is 14 residues. V lost 3 bases and J lost 2, with 10 bases in between. The CDR3, as DNA: TGTGCCAGCAGCTTTGGGGCAGTGAACTATGGCTACACCTTC. As protein: CASSFGAVNYGYTF.

The chain carries TRBV7-2 and TRBJ2-3; D perhaps matches TRBD2 (5 bases). The germline V gene encodes CDR1 SGHTA and CDR2 FQGNSA. Trimming pared 5 bases from V and 1 base from J, leaving 10 bases between. The CDR3 is 14 residues long. CDR3 residues: CASSGVSGTDTQYF. The CDR3 region has the DNA TGTGCCAGCAGCGGGGTTAGCGGCACAGATACGCAGTATTTT.

The chain carries TRBV5-6 and TRBJ1-2, with D perhaps matching TRBD1 (5 bases). The CDR3 covers 14 residues. Trimming stripped 5 bases from V and 2 bases from J, with 13 bases between. The germline gives CDR1 SGHDT, CDR2 YYEEEE. The CDR3 spells CASRGVDRNYGYTF. In DNA, the CDR3 is TGTGCCAGCAGAGGGGTCGACAGAAACTATGGCTACACCTTC.

The chain has TRBV10-3 and TRBJ2-7; tentative D call: TRBD2 (6 bases). This CDR3 contains 12 residues. V lost 8 bases, J lost 5 bases, and 13 bases lay in between. Looked up from germline, CDR1 is ENHRY and CDR2 is SYGVKD. The DNA for the CDR3 is TGTGCCATCGGGGGGTCGCCCGACGAGCAGTACTTC. Amino acids: CAIGGSPDEQYF.

The V and J genes are TRBV2 and TRBJ1-1, with a tentative D call TRBD1 (5 bases). V was pared by 7 bases and J by 0 bases, with 9 bases between. Per the germline V gene, CDR1 is SNHLY and CDR2 is FYNNEI. The CDR3 extends over 13 amino acids. CDR3 protein: CASTPTVNTEAFF. CDR3 in DNA: TGTGCCAGCACCCCGACAGTGAACACTGAAGCTTTCTTT.

This chain joins TRBV6-6 and TRBJ1-1; D remains unclear. The V and J ends lost 7 bases and 6 bases respectively, with 18 bases between them. The CDR3 covers 14 residues. From germline, CDR1 is MNHNY and CDR2 SVGAGI (reference sequence). In DNA, the CDR3 is TGTGCCAGCACTCTACTCGGGGTTTCCCCTGAAGCTTTCTTT. It translates to CASTLLGVSPEAFF.

The chain couples TRBV27 to TRBJ1-2; TRBD1 is a possible D gene (5 bases). Trimming stripped 2 bases from V and 8 bases from J, with 12 bases between. There are 13 residues in the CDR3. Germline lookup yields CDR1 MNHEY and CDR2 SMNVEV (reference sequence). CDR3 region: CASSLSQGFGYTF. CDR3 DNA: TGTGCCAGCAGTTTAAGTCAGGGCTTCGGCTACACCTTC.

This chain joins TRBV6-2 or TRBV6-3 and TRBJ2-2; TRBD2 matches 7 bases. The CDR3 consists of 15 residues. After removal of 2 bases from V and 7 bases from J, the junction contained 7 bases not matched to a gene. In germline, CDR1 is MNHEY, CDR2 SVGEGT. CDR3 in amino acids: CASSYGGLSNGELFF. The DNA for the CDR3 is TGTGCCAGCAGTTACGGGGGACTAAGTAACGGGGAGCTGTTTTTT.

This clone was counted only a few times. V is TRBV6-1 and J is TRBJ1-2; D remains ambiguous. Germline CDR1 and CDR2: MNHNS and SASEGT. CDR3 length: 15 amino acids. Trimming stripped 3 bases from V and 5 bases from J, with 16 bases between. CDR3: CASSDLARGGYGYTF. In DNA, the CDR3 is TGTGCCAGCAGTGACCTAGCCCGGGGAGGATATGGCTACACCTTC.

This clone was counted once. This chain connects TRBV5-4 to TRBJ2-1; maybe TRBD2 (6 bases). Trimming left V 2 bases short and J 7 bases short, with 13 bases between. Germline-derived CDR1 and CDR2 are SGHNT and YYREEE (reference sequence). CDR3 length equals 14 residues. For the CDR3, the DNA is TGTGCCAGCAGCTTTGGCGGGATTAGGAATGAGCAGTTCTTC. Translated, it gives CASSFGGIRNEQFF.

This chain links TRBV15 with TRBJ1-4; 7 nucleotides agree with TRBD1. Germline CDR1 is LNHNV and CDR2 is YYDKDF (reference sequence). The CDR3 consists of 15 residues. V was clipped by 4 bases and J by 4 bases; unmatched bases: 6. In DNA, the CDR3 is TGTGCCACCAGCAACCCGGGACAGCTTAATGAAAAACTGTTTTTT. Translating gives CATSNPGQLNEKLFF.

V is TRBV18 and J is TRBJ1-2; D perhaps matches TRBD1 (6 bases). From germline, CDR1 is KGHSH and CDR2 LQKENI. The V end lost 2 bases, the J end lost 2 bases, and 9 bases lay between the germline ends. The CDR3 is made up of 14 amino acids. The CDR3 loop reads CASSPNRENYGYTF. The CDR3 DNA reads as TGTGCCAGCTCACCAAACAGGGAGAACTATGGCTACACCTTC.